This TCR beta chain was profiled in a study of CD8 T cells in Susac syndrome. Reverse transcription of 0.5 to 1 ug RNA was performed with random hexamers. Each CDR3 protein is one row after TCRdb ran MiXCR on the immunoSEQ multiplex PCR reads. The data hold more than 110,000 distinct CDR3 sequences, with roughly 94% observed a single time. The sample holds one count of this clonotype. CDR1 and CDR2 (germline): LGHDT, YNNKEL (reference sequence). Between the trimmed V and J ends, which lost 0 bases and 3 bases, there was a span of 10 bases. The CDR3 covers 15 residues. The authors sequenced TCR beta from blood CD8+ and CD4+ T cells.

The sequencing input was CD4+ T cells from PBMCs. This chain joins TRBV3-1 and TRBJ2-3; no firm D call. This clonotype was obtained from a human donor with Susac syndrome. The CDR3 loop reads CASSQDPTTTDTQYF. The CDR3 nucleotides are TGTGCCAGCAGCCAAGATCCGACGACTACAGATACGCAGTATTTT.